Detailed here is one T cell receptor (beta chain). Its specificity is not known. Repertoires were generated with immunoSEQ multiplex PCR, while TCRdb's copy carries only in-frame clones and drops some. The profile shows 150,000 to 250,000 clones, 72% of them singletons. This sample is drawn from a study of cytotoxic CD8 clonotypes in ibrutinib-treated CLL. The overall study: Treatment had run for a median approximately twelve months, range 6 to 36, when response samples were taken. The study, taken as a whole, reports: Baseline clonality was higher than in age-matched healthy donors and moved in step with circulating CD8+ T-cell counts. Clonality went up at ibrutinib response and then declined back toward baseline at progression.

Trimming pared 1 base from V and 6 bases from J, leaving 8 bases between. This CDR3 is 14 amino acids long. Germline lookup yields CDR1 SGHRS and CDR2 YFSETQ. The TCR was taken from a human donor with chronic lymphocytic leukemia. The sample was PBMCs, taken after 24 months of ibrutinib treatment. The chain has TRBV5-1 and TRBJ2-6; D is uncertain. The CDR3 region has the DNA TGCGCCAGCAGCTTGCAAGCCGAGGCCAACGTCCTGACTTTC. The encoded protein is CASSLQAEANVLTF.